This TCR beta chain was found in a study of blood T cell dynamics during melanoma immunotherapy. Time point in this sample: week 3, after first cycle of checkpoint inhibitor. The data were produced by immunoSEQ multiplex PCR, yet TCRdb's version contains in-frame clones alone and is incomplete. The top ten hold 20% to 25% of the sample, which has roughly 10,000 clones, about four fifths seen once. The CDR3 is 14 amino acids. V was clipped by 0 bases and J by 2 bases, with 7 bases between them. Germline V gene data show CDR1 as LNHDA and CDR2 as SQIVND (reference sequence). J is TRBJ1-2 and V is TRBV19, with no clear D. This sequence was found in a human donor with melanoma. Sequences were derived from blood, sampled from a patient treated with checkpoint blockade. CDR3 coding DNA: TGTGCCAGTAGTATAGATCCCAGAAACTATGGCTACACCTTC. Translated, it gives CASSIDPRNYGYTF. Supplemented by reference TRBV19 and TRBJ1-2, the full variable domain reads DGGITQSPKYLFRKEGQNVTLSCEQNLNHDAMYWYRQDPGQGLRLIYYSQIVNDFQKGDIAEGYSVSREKKESFPLTVTSAQKNPTAFYLCASSIDPRNYGYTFGSGTRLTVV.